The T cell receptor (beta chain) described here comes from a study of blood T cell repertoires in COVID-19. In the study overall: Acute-phase and convalescent COVID-19 samples originated in the United States, Italy and Spain. Sources were T cells, B-cell-depleted T cells, or PBMCs; the material itself was cDNA or gDNA.

Original data processing: Amplification of reference gene primers was used by the study to estimate nucleated cell counts. Libraries were prepared by immunoSEQ multiplex PCR; TCRdb keeps only in-frame clonotypes and omits some of them. That table gives V, J and clone size, and the DNA gave D and trimming. Among some 200,000 clones, 80% to 85% were seen once, and the ten largest hold more than 2%. Germline lookup yields CDR1 MNHEY and CDR2 SVGEGT. Trimming at V came to 0 bases and at J to 7 bases, leaving 1 base not matched to a gene. The length of the CDR3 is 14 residues. The rearrangement uses TRBV6-2 or TRBV6-3 and TRBJ1-4, with TRBD1 matching 8 bases. The sequence was collected from a woman in her sixties or seventies with acute or convalescent COVID-19. The sequenced sample consisted of peripheral blood. The CDR3 spells CASSYSTGVEKLFF. In nucleotides, the CDR3 is TGTGCCAGCAGTTACTCGACAGGGGTTGAAAAACTGTTTTTT.